These T cell receptor beta chains were read from a single sample in a study of T cell changes during pregnancy in multiple sclerosis. Sequencing used immunoSEQ multiplex PCR; TCRdb keeps in-frame clones, though not all of them. The sample has about 92,000 clones, roughly 92% seen once; the top ten hold approximately 2.6%. The sample in question was peripheral blood, obtained in the first trimester of pregnancy. All receptors come from a female donor with multiple sclerosis, enrolled in a pregnancy study. CDR3s include the opening cysteine and the closing phenylalanine or tryptophan. The order of the fields is J gene, D gene, V gene, clone size, CDR3 protein, CDR3 DNA. A D gene is named only where the DNA matches it firmly. Rows may omit the clone size; those that give it use once, few, many or a size class.

TRBJ2-1	TRBD2	TRBV11-2	NA	CASSHLRRGAVNEQFF	TGTGCCAGCAGCCATTTACGGCGGGGGGCCGTGAATGAGCAGTTCTTC
TRBJ1-1	NA	TRBV29-1	NA	CSVGGTEAFF	TGCAGCGTAGGCGGCACTGAAGCTTTCTTT
TRBJ2-1	NA	TRBV9	once	CASSTGVDEQFF	TGTGCCAGCAGCACCGGGGTAGATGAGCAGTTCTTC
TRBJ2-7	NA	TRBV30	NA	CAWNQGIGEQYF	TGTGCCTGGAACCAGGGTATAGGTGAGCAGTACTTC
TRBJ2-3	NA	TRBV5-5	NA	CASSLAPEGGTDTQYF	TGTGCCAGCAGCTTGGCCCCCGAGGGGGGCACAGATACGCAGTATTTT
TRBJ1-1	NA	TRBV11-2	NA	CASSLGQGSTEAFF	TGTGCCAGCAGCTTGGGGCAGGGATCAACTGAAGCTTTCTTT
TRBJ1-5	NA	TRBV19	NA	CASSIIRGLKGNQPQHF	TGTGCCAGTAGTATAATTAGGGGCCTGAAGGGCAATCAGCCCCAGCATTTT
TRBJ2-2	TRBD2	TRBV29-1	NA	CSVEDRARSEFASGRATGELFF	TGCAGCGTTGAAGATCGGGCCCGTTCGGAGTTCGCTAGCGGGAGGGCCACCGGGGAGCTGTTTTTT
TRBJ2-1	TRBD2	TRBV9	NA	CASSVGTSGNNEQFF	TGTGCCAGCAGCGTAGGAACTAGCGGGAACAATGAGCAGTTCTTC
TRBJ2-7	TRBD2	TRBV18	NA	CASLFSGTSDF	TGTGCCAGCCTCTTTTCCGGGACTAGCGACTTC
TRBJ2-7	NA	TRBV4-1	NA	CASSQEASGRFEEQYF	TGCGCCAGCAGCCAAGAGGCCAGCGGGCGGTTTGAGGAGCAGTACTTC
TRBJ2-3	NA	TRBV12-2	NA	CASRLEGGAGDATDTQYF	TGTGCAAGTCGCTTAGAGGGGGGAGCGGGAGATGCCACAGATACGCAGTATTTT
TRBJ2-1	TRBD2	TRBV6-1	NA	CASSPTGTINEQFF	TGTGCCAGCAGTCCGACCGGGACTATAAATGAGCAGTTCTTC
TRBJ1-1	NA	TRBV7-9	NA	CASSHRGAGRNTEAFF	TGTGCCAGCAGCCATCGGGGGGCGGGCAGGAACACTGAAGCTTTCTTT
TRBJ2-2	TRBD1	TRBV5-1	NA	CASSGLQGANTGELFF	TGCGCCAGCAGCGGCCTTCAGGGGGCGAACACCGGGGAGCTGTTTTTT
TRBJ2-2	TRBD1	TRBV5-1	NA	CASSFTGTATGELFF	TGCGCCAGCAGCTTCACCGGGACAGCCACCGGGGAGCTGTTTTTT